Sequencing of this T cell receptor beta chain was carried out in a study of spatial heterogeneity in lung cancer. This clonotype was counted between two and nine times. TCRdb reanalysed the 5' RACE reads using MiXCR and keeps one entry per CDR3 protein. There are about 75,000 distinct CDR3 sequences in the sample; 13% occur only once, and approximately 7.2% lies in the top ten. The CDR3 consists of 16 residues. V was pared by 0 bases and J by 4 bases, with 13 bases between. CDR1 is KGHSH and CDR2 is LQKENI in the germline V gene. Time point in this sample: sample taken at primary tumor resection. Extraction of whole RNA from tumor, nontumor lung or frozen PBMC preceded unsorted sequencing. The donors, 72 patients with untreated early-stage non-small cell lung cancer, provided the samples.

The source material was PBMCs, sampled at surgery. The J gene is TRBJ1-5, the V gene TRBV18, with TRBD1 as a possible D gene (5 bases). This sequence originates from a male donor with early-stage non-small cell lung cancer. The CDR3 bases are TGTGCCAGCTCACCACCGGGACCGGCGCATAATCAGCCCCAGCATTTT. Its translation: CASSPPGPAHNQPQHF.